The present TCR beta chain was sequenced within a study of control samples from healthy donors and cancer patients. TCRdb keeps only in-frame clones here, not all; method: immunoSEQ multiplex PCR. This table holds 200,000 or so clones, around 94% found once. V gave up 7 bases and J gave up 4 bases, with 13 bases separating them. Per germline, CDR1 SEHNR and CDR2 FQNEAQ (reference sequence). CDR3 length: 13 amino acids. What was sequenced was blood. The chain links TRBV7-9 to TRBJ1-1, with a tentative D call TRBD1 (6 bases). This receptor was taken from a man aged 45-65 years in good health. The CDR3 protein is CASTGTKSTEAFF. For the CDR3, the DNA is TGTGCCAGCACCGGGACAAAGAGCACTGAAGCTTTCTTT. Variable domain in full (rest from reference TRBV7-9 and TRBJ1-1): DTGVSQNPRHKITKRGQNVTFRCDPISEHNRLYWYRQTLGQGPEFLTYFQNEAQLEKSRLLSDRFSAERPKGSFSTLEIQRTEQGDSAMYLCASTGTKSTEAFFGQGTRLTVV.